This TCR beta chain is drawn from a study of T cells in Graves' hyperthyroidism and ophthalmopathy. The study, taken as a whole, reports: In the blood, most expanded thyroid clonotypes above 0.001 appeared as well.

Germline trimming cut 2 bases from V and 9 bases from J; bases unmatched to any gene: 4. Germline CDR1 is MNHEY and CDR2 is SMNVEV (reference sequence). The CDR3 spans 15 residues. Lactation, pregnancy, other autoimmune disease or uncontrolled infection excluded patients. The diagnostic basis comprised clinical symptoms, serum thyroxine and TRAb, thyroid ultrasound and orbital computed tomography. To note about this clonotype: Its specificity is not known.

Regions amplified from RNA transcripts were the TCR beta CDR3 regions. In the first-round RT-PCR of the TCR CDR3, the HTBI primer set was used. MiXCR was run by TCRdb on the multiplex PCR reads, yielding one entry per CDR3 protein. The repertoire consists of about 480,000 distinct CDR3 sequences, with around 14% occurring once and the leading ten covering 15% to 20%. The rearrangement joins TRBV27 to TRBJ2-1; 13 bases agree with TRBD2. Sequences were obtained from blood. This TCR came from a woman under 30 with Graves' hyperthyroidism. The CDR3 protein is CASSLRTSGSTEQFF. CDR3 coding DNA: TGTGCCAGCAGTTTAAGGACTAGCGGGAGCACTGAGCAGTTCTTC.